These 29 T cell receptor beta chains were all obtained from the same sample, sequenced in a study of PD-L1 blockade in urothelial cancer. Generated by immunoSEQ multiplex PCR, the TCRdb table keeps only in-frame clones and is missing some. The table lists roughly 120,000 clones, around 93% of them singletons. This sample's time point: peripheral blood 6 weeks after treatment start. The specimen comprised PBMCs, sampled around atezolizumab (anti-PD-L1) treatment. The source is a man aged 60-69 years with urothelial cancer.

The CDR3 DNA follows: TGTGCCAGCAGCTCCGGGACAGGGGGTGTCTTGGAGCAGTACTTC. Protein product: CASSSGTGGVLEQYF. This sequence joins TRBV5-4 and TRBJ2-7, with TRBD1 matching over 11 bases. Germline V lookup: CDR1 SGHNT, CDR2 YYREEE (reference sequence). V trimming: 3 bases; J trimming: 7 bases; junction bases outside the gene matches: 9. The CDR3 contains 15 residues. Drawing the rest from reference TRBV5-4 and TRBJ2-7, the complete variable domain is ETGVTQSPTHLIKTRGQQVTLRCSSQSGHNTVSWYQQALGQGPQFIFQYYREEENGRGNFPPRFSGLQFPNYSSELNVNALELDDSALYLCASSSGTGGVLEQYFGPGTRLTVT.

The chain carries TRBV9 and TRBJ1-1; D might be TRBD1 (5 bases). Germline loops: CDR1 SGDLS, CDR2 YYNGEE. V shed 1 base and J shed 4 bases, with 8 bases lying between them. CDR3 length equals 13 residues. The CDR3 coding sequence is TGTGCCAGCAGCGTACAGGGAAGCACTGAAGCTTTCTTT. Its translation is CASSVQGSTEAFF.

This chain links TRBV7-2 with TRBJ2-3, with D possibly TRBD2 on 5 matching bases. Trimming removed 5 bases at V and 15 bases at J, with 18 bases between. Looked up from germline, CDR1 is SGHTA and CDR2 is FQGNSA. This CDR3 comprises 12 residues. In DNA form, the CDR3 reads TGTGCCAGCAGCCCCTCCCTGAGGGCCTTATATTTT. It encodes CASSPSLRALYF.

The V call is TRBV18, the J call TRBJ2-3; D ambiguous. The CDR3 is 16 residues long. V shed 10 bases and J shed 0 bases, with 20 bases lying between them. Germline assignment: CDR1 KGHSH and CDR2 LQKENI. CDR3 residues: CATPAARLQSTDTQYF. In nucleotides, the CDR3 is TGTGCCACCCCGGCCGCCAGGCTCCAAAGCACAGATACGCAGTATTTT.

The CDR3 is CASSLVPLAGTVDGYTF. CDR3 DNA: TGTGCCAGCAGCTTGGTCCCCCTGGCAGGAACTGTGGATGGCTACACCTTC. The V and J genes are TRBV5-5 and TRBJ1-2; D not certain. Deletions cut 0 bases from V and 6 bases from J, with 21 bases between. Germline CDR1 and CDR2: SGHKS and YYEKEE (reference sequence). The CDR3 extends over 17 amino acids.

The chain is built from TRBV25-1 and TRBJ1-2; D remains ambiguous. V was clipped by 6 bases and J by 3 bases, with 8 bases between them. The V gene's germline CDR1 is MGHDK and CDR2 SYGVNS. The CDR3 is made up of 12 amino acids. CDR3 sequence: CASSQTHYGYTF. CDR3 in DNA: TGTGCCAGCAGCCAGACACACTATGGCTACACCTTC.

The gene calls are TRBV11-2 and TRBJ2-1; TRBD2 agrees at 11 bases. Germline trimming cut 3 bases from V and 6 bases from J; bases unmatched to any gene: 4. The CDR3 length is 15 residues. CDR1 SGHAT and CDR2 FQNNGV come from the germline V gene. The chain's CDR3 is CASSLGTSGLNEQFF. CDR3 nucleotides: TGTGCCAGCAGCTTGGGGACTAGCGGCCTCAATGAGCAGTTCTTC.

The chain uses TRBV5-1 and TRBJ2-6, with a tentative D call TRBD2 (5 bases). Per germline, CDR1 SGHRS and CDR2 YFSETQ. CDR3 length equals 16 residues. The ends were cut back, 4 bases at V and 3 bases at J, with 14 bases in the middle. CDR3 protein: CASSLVAGGGANVLTF. The CDR3, as DNA: TGCGCCAGCAGCCTGGTCGCGGGCGGTGGGGCCAACGTCCTGACTTTC.

This clone was seen a single time. This chain connects TRBV6-6 to TRBJ2-7; 8 bases line up with TRBD2. J was trimmed by 0 bases and V by 7 bases; bases with no gene match: 8. The CDR3 has 15 residues. Germline V gene data show CDR1 as MNHNY and CDR2 as SVGAGI (reference sequence). In nucleotides, the CDR3 is TGTGCCAGCATCGACGGGGGGGCTCACTCCTACGAGCAGTACTTC. Translating gives CASIDGGAHSYEQYF.

The chain combines TRBV4-1 with TRBJ1-2; 9 positions match TRBD1. The V segment lost 1 base and the J segment 8 bases; nucleotides outside the gene matches: 8. CDR1 is MGHRA, CDR2 YSYEKL, per germline. The length of the CDR3 is 15 residues. The CDR3 DNA reads as TGCGCCAGCAGCCAAGTAGCCGGACAGGGGAACGGCTACACCTTC. This translates into CASSQVAGQGNGYTF.

The chain recombines TRBV18 with TRBJ2-1, with 13 positions matching TRBD2. This CDR3 region has 14 residues. Looked up from germline, CDR1 is KGHSH and CDR2 is LQKENI. J was trimmed by 9 bases and V by 3 bases; bases with no gene match: 2. In DNA, the CDR3 is TGTGCCAGCTCACCGAGGACTAGCGGGAGTGAGCAGTTCTTC. Translation: CASSPRTSGSEQFF.

The chain has TRBV5-7 and TRBJ1-2, with TRBD1 matching 12 bases. TRBV5-7 is recorded as an ORF, its role being uncertain. Losses at the gene ends were 5 bases for V and 6 bases for J; bases not matched to a gene: 8. The CDR3 is 15 amino acids. DNA of the CDR3: TGTGCCAGCAGTAAACGGGACAGGGGGCATCATGGCTACACCTTC. It encodes CASSKRDRGHHGYTF.

The V and J genes are TRBV9 and TRBJ2-3; no firm D call. The length of the CDR3 is 12 residues. Germline V gives CDR1 SGDLS, CDR2 YYNGEE. Trimming stripped 0 bases from V and 3 bases from J, with 2 bases between. CDR3 amino acids: CASSVATDTQYF. Written as DNA, the CDR3 is TGTGCCAGCAGCGTAGCTACAGATACGCAGTATTTT.

The genes are TRBV30 and TRBJ2-3; D perhaps matches TRBD2 (6 bases). Germline V gives CDR1 GTSNPN, CDR2 SVGIG (reference sequence). The CDR3 consists of 15 residues. Trimming cost V 0 bases and J 3 bases, with 13 bases left between them. The CDR3 DNA reads as TGTGCCTGGAGTGTCCGGGGGACGGCGACAGATACGCAGTATTTT. Encoded protein: CAWSVRGTATDTQYF.

The rearrangement uses TRBV18 and TRBJ2-7; 7 nucleotides agree with TRBD1. CDR1 is KGHSH and CDR2 is LQKENI in the germline V gene. CDR3 size: 15 residues. Losses at the gene ends were 6 bases for V and 5 bases for J; bases not matched to a gene: 13. The CDR3 reads CASSPIRGNADEQYF. CDR3 DNA sequence: TGTGCCAGCTCTCCCATCAGGGGGAATGCCGACGAGCAGTACTTC.

The chain has TRBV18 and TRBJ2-7, with 9 bases lining up with TRBD2. V was pared by 2 bases and J by 0 bases, with 5 bases of the junction left unmatched. The germline gives CDR1 KGHSH, CDR2 LQKENI. The CDR3 is 16 residues long. CDR3 region: CASSPSLAGSSYEQYF. For the CDR3, the DNA is TGTGCCAGCTCACCAAGTCTAGCGGGGAGCTCCTACGAGCAGTACTTC.

This clone turned up a few times. This chain uses TRBV18 with TRBJ1-1, with D possibly TRBD1 on 5 matching bases. With 0 bases removed from V and 6 bases from J, the gap between germline ends came to 11 bases. Germline CDR1 is KGHSH and CDR2 is LQKENI. There are 14 residues in the CDR3. The DNA of the CDR3 is TGTGCCAGCTCACCACCTGCCCCGGGGGCTGAAGCTTTCTTT. It codes for CASSPPAPGAEAFF.

In DNA form, the CDR3 reads TGTGCCAGCACGCCAGGGGGCACAGATACGCAGTATTTT. Protein: CASTPGGTDTQYF. V gene TRBV7-3 combines with J gene TRBJ2-3; D is possibly TRBD1 (6 bases). Trimming shortened V by 7 bases and J by 1 base, and 9 bases separated the two germline ends. This CDR3 region has 13 residues. The germline gives CDR1 SGHTA, CDR2 FQGTGA. The complete variable domain, with remaining parts taken from reference TRBV7-3 and TRBJ2-3, reads GAGVSQTPSNKVTEKGKYVELRCDPISGHTALYWYRQSLGQGPEFLIYFQGTGAADDSGLPNDRFFAVRPEGSVSTLKIQRTERGDSAVYLCASTPGGTDTQYFGPGTRLTVL.

The V gene is TRBV9, the J gene TRBJ2-7, with TRBD1 identical over 8 bases. The CDR3 loop spans 15 amino acids. The germline V gene encodes CDR1 SGDLS and CDR2 YYNGEE. The V and J ends lost 0 bases and 1 base, in that order; junction bases with no gene match: 3. CDR3 amino acids: CASSVEGTGSYEQYF. The CDR3 bases are TGTGCCAGCAGCGTAGAAGGGACAGGTTCCTACGAGCAGTACTTC.

The chain carries TRBV6-6 and TRBJ1-4; D might be TRBD1 (5 bases). V dropped 6 bases and J dropped 6 bases, with 8 bases sitting between them. The germline V gene encodes CDR1 MNHNY and CDR2 SVGAGI (reference sequence). The CDR3 contains 12 residues. In DNA form, the CDR3 reads TGTGCCAGCAGGGGGCGAGATGAAAAACTGTTTTTT. Its protein product is CASRGRDEKLFF.

CDR3 sequence reads: CASSTGHPNTEAFF. CDR3 in DNA: TGTGCCAGTAGTACAGGACACCCGAACACTGAAGCTTTCTTT. V is TRBV19 and J is TRBJ1-1, with TRBD1 as a possible D gene (5 bases). Germline V gene sequence: CDR1 LNHDA, CDR2 SQIVND (reference sequence). V was trimmed by 4 bases and J by 1 base, leaving 10 bases between them. There are 14 residues in the CDR3. The whole variable domain, filled in from reference TRBV19 and TRBJ1-1, reads DGGITQSPKYLFRKEGQNVTLSCEQNLNHDAMYWYRQDPGQGLRLIYYSQIVNDFQKGDIAEGYSVSREKKESFPLTVTSAQKNPTAFYLCASSTGHPNTEAFFGQGTRLTVV.

The chain combines TRBV29-1 with TRBJ2-5; D gene uncertain. From germline, CDR1 is SQVTM and CDR2 ANQGSEA. V gave up 6 bases and J gave up 0 bases, with 8 bases separating them. This CDR3 region has 12 residues. CDR3 region: CSVTQNQETQYF. In nucleotides, the CDR3 is TGCAGCGTCACACAGAACCAAGAGACCCAGTACTTC.

In its sample, this clone was seen a few times. The chain uses TRBV4-1 and TRBJ2-1; TRBD2 matches at 8 bases. The germline CDR1 and CDR2 sequences are MGHRA and YSYEKL. Trimming at V came to 4 bases and at J to 4 bases, leaving 15 bases not matched to a gene. There are 18 residues in the CDR3. The CDR3 coding sequence is TGCGCCAGCAGCCGCACGGGACTAGTTCTTCTAGCGTACAATGAGCAGTTCTTC. It specifies CASSRTGLVLLAYNEQFF.

The chain has TRBV14 and TRBJ2-5, with 7 bases lining up with TRBD1. With V trimmed by 4 bases and J by 4 bases, 6 bases remained unmatched. The CDR3 length is 14 residues. Germline V gene sequence: CDR1 SGHDN, CDR2 FVKESK. This CDR3 is CASSLHTGAETQYF. The CDR3 nucleotides are TGTGCCAGCAGCCTCCATACAGGGGCAGAGACCCAGTACTTC. Based on the CDR3 plus reference TRBV14 and TRBJ2-5, the full variable domain is EAGVTQFPSHSVIEKGQTVTLRCDPISGHDNLYWYRRVMGKEIKFLLHFVKESKQDESGMPNNRFLAERTGGTYSTLKVQPAELEDSGVYFCASSLHTGAETQYFGPGTRLLVL.

This chain uses TRBV4-3 with TRBJ2-5, with D uncertain. The length of the CDR3 is 13 residues. Germline values: CDR1 LGHNA, CDR2 YSLEER. V lost 0 bases to trimming and J lost 1 base, with 3 bases between them. The CDR3, as DNA: TGCGCCAGCAGCCAAGACCTCCAAGAGACCCAGTACTTC. As protein: CASSQDLQETQYF.

This chain links TRBV2 with TRBJ2-5; no clear D. The CDR3 totals 12 residues. In germline, CDR1 is SNHLY, CDR2 FYNNEI. V was clipped by 6 bases and J by 5 bases, with 10 bases between them. The CDR3 sequence is CASRGPRETQYF. The CDR3, as DNA: TGTGCCAGCAGAGGCCCCAGGGAGACCCAGTACTTC.

V is TRBV29-1 and J is TRBJ2-3, with 7 bases fitting TRBD1. Germline V gene lookup returns CDR1 SQVTM and CDR2 ANQGSEA. The CDR3 runs 11 residues. V lost 6 bases to trimming and J lost 6 bases; unmatched junction nucleotides: 3. For the CDR3, the DNA is TGCAGCGTCCCCAGGGGGGATACGCAGTATTTT. Protein product: CSVPRGDTQYF.

The chain recombines TRBV5-1 with TRBJ1-5; 7 nucleotides agree with TRBD1. Trimming took 4 bases from V and 1 from J; bases not matched to a gene: 2. This CDR3 is 14 amino acids long. Germline V lookup: CDR1 SGHRS, CDR2 YFSETQ. CDR3 protein: CASSPGQSNQPQHF. Here the CDR3 DNA reads TGCGCCAGCAGCCCGGGACAGAGCAATCAGCCCCAGCATTTT.

The chain links TRBV7-6 to TRBJ1-1, with 7 positions matching TRBD1. The germline gives CDR1 SGHVS, CDR2 FNYEAQ. CDR3 length equals 14 residues. Trimming cost V 1 base and J 5 bases; bases outside gene matches: 4. In nucleotides, the CDR3 is TGTGCCAGCAGCTTAGGGACAGGCCTAACTGAAGCTTTCTTT. As protein: CASSLGTGLTEAFF.